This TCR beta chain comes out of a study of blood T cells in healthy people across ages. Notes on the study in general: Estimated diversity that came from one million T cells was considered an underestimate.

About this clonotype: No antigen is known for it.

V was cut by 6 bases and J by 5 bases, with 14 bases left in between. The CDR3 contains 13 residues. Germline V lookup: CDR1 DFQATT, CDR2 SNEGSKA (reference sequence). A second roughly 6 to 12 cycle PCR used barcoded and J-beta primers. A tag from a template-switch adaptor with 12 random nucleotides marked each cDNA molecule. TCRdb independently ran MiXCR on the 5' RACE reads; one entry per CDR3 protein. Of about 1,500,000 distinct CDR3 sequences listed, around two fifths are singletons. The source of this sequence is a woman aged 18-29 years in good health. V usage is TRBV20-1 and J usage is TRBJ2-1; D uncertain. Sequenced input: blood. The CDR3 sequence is CSAETHRDNEQFF. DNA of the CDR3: TGCAGTGCAGAAACTCATAGGGACAATGAGCAGTTCTTC.